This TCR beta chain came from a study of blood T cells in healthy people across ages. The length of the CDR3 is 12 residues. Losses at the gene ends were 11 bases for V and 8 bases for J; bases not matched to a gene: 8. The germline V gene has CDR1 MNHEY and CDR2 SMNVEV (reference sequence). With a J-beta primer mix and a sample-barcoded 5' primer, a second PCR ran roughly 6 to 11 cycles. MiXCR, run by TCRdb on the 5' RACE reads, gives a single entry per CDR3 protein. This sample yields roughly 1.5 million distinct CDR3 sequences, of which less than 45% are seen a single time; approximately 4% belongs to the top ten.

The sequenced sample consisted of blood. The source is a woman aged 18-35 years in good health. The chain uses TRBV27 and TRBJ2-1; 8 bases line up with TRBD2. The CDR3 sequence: CAGGGLADEQFF. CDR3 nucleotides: TGTGCCGGCGGCGGACTAGCCGATGAGCAGTTCTTC.